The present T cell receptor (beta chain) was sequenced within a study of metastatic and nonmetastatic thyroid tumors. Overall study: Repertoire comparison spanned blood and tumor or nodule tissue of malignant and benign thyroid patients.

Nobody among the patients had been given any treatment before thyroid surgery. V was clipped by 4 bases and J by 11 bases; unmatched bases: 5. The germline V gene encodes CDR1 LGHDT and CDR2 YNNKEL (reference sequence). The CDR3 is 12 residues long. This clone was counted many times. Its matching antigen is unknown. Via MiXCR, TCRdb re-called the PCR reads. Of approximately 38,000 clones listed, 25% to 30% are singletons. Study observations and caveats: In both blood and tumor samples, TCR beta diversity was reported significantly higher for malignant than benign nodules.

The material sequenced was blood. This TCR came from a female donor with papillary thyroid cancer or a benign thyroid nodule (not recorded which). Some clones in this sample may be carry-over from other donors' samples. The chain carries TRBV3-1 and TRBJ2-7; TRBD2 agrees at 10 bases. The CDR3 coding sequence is TGTGCCAGCAGCCCCTTAGCGGGGGGAAAGTACTTC. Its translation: CASSPLAGGKYF.